A single sample is the source of the 30 T cell receptor beta chains below, sequenced in a study of brain T cells in children with intractable seizures. Clones were sequenced by immunoSEQ multiplex PCR, and TCRdb holds only the in-frame ones, with some missing. The sample yields about 41,000 clones, about 93% seen once. The sequencing used peripheral blood, collected at surgery. These receptors came from a girl aged 2 to 9 with tuberous sclerosis and intractable seizures.

The J gene is TRBJ1-2, the V gene TRBV5-6, with TRBD1 as a possible D gene (6 bases). Germline-derived CDR1 and CDR2 are SGHDT and YYEEEE. With 4 bases removed from V and 0 bases from J, the gap between germline ends came to 13 bases. The CDR3 has 15 amino acids. The CDR3: CASSRWTVPNYGYTF. CDR3 DNA: TGTGCCAGCAGCCGGTGGACAGTCCCTAACTATGGCTACACCTTC.

In DNA form, the CDR3 reads TGTGCCAGCAGCCTCAGGGGGCTCAATCAGCCCCAGCATTTT. It is translated as CASSLRGLNQPQHF. The genes are TRBV2 and TRBJ1-5; 8 positions agree with TRBD1. There are 14 residues in the CDR3. Per the germline V gene, CDR1 is SNHLY and CDR2 is FYNNEI. Unmatched junction bases numbered 4, after V lost 6 bases and J lost 3 bases.

The chain employs TRBV12-5 and TRBJ1-4; D gene uncertain. Deletions cut 4 bases from V and 12 bases from J, with 18 bases between. CDR1 is LGHNT and CDR2 is FRNRAP in the germline V gene. This CDR3 region has 14 residues. In DNA form, the CDR3 reads TGTGCTAGTGGTTCCTCGGATGCCGGCCAAGAACTGTTTTTT. Translating gives CASGSSDAGQELFF.

The chain links TRBV6-5 to TRBJ1-6, with D unresolved. The V gene lost 7 bases and the J gene lost 14 bases, with 24 bases spanning the gap. Germline V CDR1 and CDR2: MNHEY, SVGAGI. The CDR3 consists of 15 residues. The chain's CDR3 is CASTNGKGVPRALHF. The CDR3 region has the DNA TGTGCCAGCACCAATGGGAAGGGAGTCCCTAGGGCCCTCCACTTT.

The chain couples TRBV5-4 to TRBJ2-5; 8 bases map to TRBD2. The CDR3 runs to 16 residues. Trimming at V came to 2 bases and at J to 4 bases, leaving 10 bases not matched to a gene. Germline V gene lookup returns CDR1 SGHNT and CDR2 YYREEE (reference sequence). The CDR3 nucleotides read TGTGCCAGCAGCTTTCTGGCGGGGGGATCATCAGAGACCCAGTACTTC. Residues: CASSFLAGGSSETQYF. Using reference TRBV5-4 and TRBJ2-5 for the parts outside the CDR3, the full variable domain is ETGVTQSPTHLIKTRGQQVTLRCSSQSGHNTVSWYQQALGQGPQFIFQYYREEENGRGNFPPRFSGLQFPNYSSELNVNALELDDSALYLCASSFLAGGSSETQYFGPGTRLLVL.

This chain uses TRBV7-2 with TRBJ2-6; D possibly corresponds to TRBD1 (6 bases). Per the germline V gene, CDR1 is SGHTA and CDR2 is FQGNSA. Trimming took 7 bases from V and 4 from J, leaving 14 bases between them. This CDR3 contains 15 residues. CDR3 region: CASNEQGSGANVLTF. CDR3 sequence (DNA): TGTGCCAGCAACGAACAGGGTTCCGGGGCCAACGTCCTGACTTTC.

The sample holds one count of this clone. The chain couples TRBV3-1 (or the pseudogene TRBV3-2) to TRBJ1-1, with a weak D call TRBD1 (5 bases). Germline values: CDR1 LGHDT, CDR2 YNNKEL (reference sequence). This CDR3 has 13 amino acids. The V and J ends lost 0 bases and 10 bases respectively, with 12 bases between them. The CDR3 is CASSQDQRGVAFF. The CDR3 DNA is TGTGCCAGCAGCCAAGATCAGAGGGGAGTAGCTTTCTTT.

J is TRBJ1-2 and V is TRBV4-1; tentatively, D is TRBD1 (6 bases). Per the germline V gene, CDR1 is MGHRA and CDR2 is YSYEKL. The CDR3 extends over 16 amino acids. Between the trimmed V and J ends, which lost 2 bases and 8 bases, there was a span of 21 bases. The CDR3 sequence: CASSQSRSGALFGYTF. CDR3 DNA: TGCGCCAGCAGCCAAAGCCGGTCAGGGGCGTTATTCGGCTACACCTTC.

The V call is TRBV28, the J call TRBJ2-3; D uncertain. With 2 bases removed from V and 2 bases from J, the gap between germline ends came to 8 bases. The CDR3 totals 14 residues. The germline gives CDR1 MDHEN, CDR2 SYDVKM. The CDR3: CASSLASTTDTQYF. The CDR3 DNA is TGTGCCAGCAGTTTAGCAAGCACCACAGATACGCAGTATTTT.

V is TRBV10-1 and J is TRBJ2-2; 9 bases agree with TRBD1. Losses at the gene ends were 3 bases for V and 6 bases for J; bases not matched to a gene: 8. There are 16 residues in the CDR3. CDR1 is WNHNN and CDR2 is SYGVQD in the germline V gene (reference sequence). CDR3 coding DNA: TGCGCCAGCAGTGACCCTGGGACAGGGCGGTCCGGGGAGCTGTTTTTT. Protein: CASSDPGTGRSGELFF.

The chain employs TRBV7-2 and TRBJ2-3, with D possibly TRBD2 on 6 matching bases. The CDR3 is 15 residues long. From germline, CDR1 is SGHTA and CDR2 FQGNSA. V shed 2 bases and J shed 6 bases, with 15 bases lying between them. In DNA form, the CDR3 reads TGTGCCAGCAGCTTACTAGCGTTTGGCGCGGATACGCAGTATTTT. Protein: CASSLLAFGADTQYF.

The chain recombines TRBV28 with TRBJ2-3; 7 positions match TRBD1. The CDR3 has 16 amino acids. J gave up 6 bases and V 5 bases, and 14 bases lay outside the gene matches. Germline V gene sequence: CDR1 MDHEN, CDR2 SYDVKM. The CDR3 nucleotides are TGTGCCAGCAGTCCCGCCACAGGGGCGCTTCTGGATACGCAGTATTTT. It specifies CASSPATGALLDTQYF.

The chain is built from TRBV27 and TRBJ1-2; 7 bases map to TRBD1. The J segment lost 7 bases and the V segment lost 4 bases, leaving 6 bases of the junction unmatched. From germline, CDR1 is MNHEY and CDR2 SMNVEV (reference sequence). The CDR3 spans 13 residues. CDR3 coding DNA: TGTGCCAGCAGTTCGACAGGGCCAAGTGGCTACACCTTC. Its protein product is CASSSTGPSGYTF.

This chain joins TRBV11-2 and TRBJ1-5; TRBD1 might be the D (5 bases). This CDR3 spans 14 amino acids. Trimming pared 3 bases from V and 5 bases from J, leaving 11 bases between. CDR1 and CDR2 from the germline V gene are SGHAT and FQNNGV. CDR3 in amino acids: CASSFTGTYQPQHF. CDR3 DNA sequence: TGTGCCAGCAGCTTCACCGGGACTTATCAGCCCCAGCATTTT. The full variable domain, with the rest looked up from reference TRBV11-2 and TRBJ1-5, is EAGVAQSPRYKIIEKRQSVAFWCNPISGHATLYWYQQILGQGPKLLIQFQNNGVVDDSQLPKDRFSAERLKGVDSTLKIQPAKLEDSAVYLCASSFTGTYQPQHFGDGTRLSIL.

The rearrangement joins TRBV27 to TRBJ1-1; D may be TRBD1 (5 bases). The V gene's germline CDR1 is MNHEY and CDR2 SMNVEV (reference sequence). This CDR3 is built from 15 residues. With 0 bases removed from V and 5 bases from J, the gap between germline ends came to 13 bases. In DNA form, the CDR3 reads TGTGCCAGCAGTTTATCGCTCGGGGGGGTGACTGAAGCTTTCTTT. Translated: CASSLSLGGVTEAFF.

The chain couples TRBV6-4 to TRBJ1-2; TRBD1 matches 7 bases. V shed 5 bases, J shed 8 bases, and the junction held 8 bases outside the gene matches. The CDR3 is made up of 13 amino acids. Per the germline V gene, CDR1 is MRHNA and CDR2 is SNTAGT. CDR3 region: CASSQQGSGGYTF. As DNA, the CDR3 is TGTGCCAGCAGTCAACAGGGGTCAGGCGGCTACACCTTC.

The count of this clone is one. The chain links TRBV2 to TRBJ1-1, with TRBD1 identical over 7 bases. The length of the CDR3 is 14 residues. CDR1 and CDR2 from the germline V gene are SNHLY and FYNNEI. V was pared by 4 bases and J by 6 bases, with 8 bases of the junction left unmatched. The chain's CDR3 is CASSVQGGNAEAFF. The CDR3 coding sequence is TGTGCCAGCAGTGTGCAGGGGGGAAACGCTGAAGCTTTCTTT. Full variable domain (rest looked up from reference TRBV2 and TRBJ1-1): EPEVTQTPSHQVTQMGQEVILRCVPISNHLYFYWYRQILGQKVEFLVSFYNNEISEKSEIFDDQFSVERPDGSNFTLKIRSTKLEDSAMYFCASSVQGGNAEAFFGQGTRLTVV.

This sequence joins TRBV10-3 and TRBJ2-5, with 14 positions matching TRBD2. Trimming at V came to 4 bases and at J to 4 bases, leaving 17 bases not matched to a gene. The CDR3 runs 20 residues. Germline V gene sequence: CDR1 ENHRY, CDR2 SYGVKD. The CDR3 bases are TGTGCCATCAGTGGAGGCGGGACTAGCGGGGGTTTAGCGAGGGGAGAGACCCAGTACTTC. It encodes CAISGGGTSGGLARGETQYF.

V and J are TRBV3-1 (or the pseudogene TRBV3-2) and TRBJ1-1, with a tentative D call TRBD1 (6 bases). The CDR3 totals 14 residues. CDR1 and CDR2 from the germline V gene are LGHDT and YNNKEL (reference sequence). Trimming pared 4 bases from V and 1 base from J, leaving 10 bases between. The CDR3 DNA reads TGTGCCAGCAGCCCGCGGACAGCGAACACTGAAGCTTTCTTT. Encoded protein: CASSPRTANTEAFF.

This clone was recorded a few times. The CDR3 sequence: CASSITRGTLNQPQHF. In DNA, the CDR3 is TGTGCCAGTAGTATAACGAGAGGGACCCTTAATCAGCCCCAGCATTTT. The chain uses TRBV19 and TRBJ1-5; D is perhaps TRBD1 (5 bases). V was trimmed by 2 bases and J by 4 bases, leaving 15 bases between them. The CDR3 is 16 residues long. Germline V gene data show CDR1 as LNHDA and CDR2 as SQIVND (reference sequence).

The V gene is TRBV27, the J gene TRBJ2-2, with D hard to call. V gave up 7 bases and J gave up 4 bases, with 7 bases separating them. Germline CDR1 is MNHEY and CDR2 is SMNVEV (reference sequence). The CDR3 loop spans 12 amino acids. The CDR3 sequence: CASTGLTGELFF. The CDR3 DNA reads TGTGCCAGCACTGGGCTCACCGGGGAGCTGTTTTTT.

This clone was observed once. The genes are TRBV11-1 and TRBJ1-1; no firm D call. V was shortened by 8 bases and J by 3 bases, with 13 bases between the two germline ends. This CDR3 is 13 amino acids long. CDR1 is SGHAT, CDR2 FQDESV, per germline (reference sequence). CDR3 sequence: CASSMGRYTEAFF. The DNA for the CDR3 is TGTGCCAGCTCCATGGGGAGGTACACTGAAGCTTTCTTT.

The rearrangement joins TRBV11-2 to TRBJ1-1; D gene uncertain. The CDR3 contains 14 residues. Germline-derived CDR1 and CDR2 are SGHAT and FQNNGV. Trimming removed 1 base at V and 5 bases at J, with 11 bases between. The CDR3 protein is CASSLALSGTEAFF. CDR3 nucleotide sequence: TGTGCCAGCAGCTTAGCTCTTTCTGGGACTGAAGCTTTCTTT.

This sequence joins TRBV19 and TRBJ1-4; D unresolved. CDR3 length: 13 amino acids. Trimming stripped 9 bases from V and 6 bases from J, with 14 bases between. Germline V gene data show CDR1 as LNHDA and CDR2 as SQIVND (reference sequence). The CDR3 protein is CASSLGRHEKLFF. The DNA of the CDR3 is TGTGCCAGCAGCCTAGGGCGTCATGAAAAACTGTTTTTT.

V is TRBV3-1 (or the pseudogene TRBV3-2) and J is TRBJ1-2; 10 bases are shared with TRBD1. Losses at the gene ends were 4 bases for V and 3 bases for J; bases not matched to a gene: 14. The V gene's germline CDR1 is LGHDT and CDR2 YNNKEL (reference sequence). CDR3 length: 18 residues. The CDR3, as DNA: TGTGCCAGCAGCCCACCTGGGACAGGGGTAATCGGTCACTATGGCTACACCTTC. It yields the protein CASSPPGTGVIGHYGYTF.

The V and J genes are TRBV12-3 or TRBV12-4 and TRBJ1-2; 8 bases agree with TRBD1. Unmatched junction bases numbered 6, after V lost 5 bases and J lost 7 bases. The CDR3 is made up of 13 amino acids. CDR3 bases: TGTGCCAGCAGTCCAGGGGGCGTAGGTGGCTACACCTTC. This translates into CASSPGGVGGYTF.

The chain combines TRBV2 with TRBJ2-7; no reliable D call. The CDR3 runs 15 residues. Germline assignment: CDR1 SNHLY and CDR2 FYNNEI. V lost 2 bases to trimming and J lost 3 bases, with 14 bases between them. The CDR3 nucleotides are TGTGCCAGCAGTGAAAGATTCACCAGGCGCTACGAGCAGTACTTC. Encoded protein: CASSERFTRRYEQYF.

The chain is built from TRBV4-1 and TRBJ2-2; possibly TRBD2 for D (6 bases). The CDR3 loop spans 17 amino acids. With 1 base removed from V and 3 bases from J, the gap between germline ends came to 15 bases. Looked up from germline, CDR1 is MGHRA and CDR2 is YSYEKL. In nucleotides, the CDR3 is TGCGCCAGCAGCCAAGTAAGGAGGGCGGGGTACACCGGGGAGCTGTTTTTT. Translating gives CASSQVRRAGYTGELFF.

This chain links TRBV6-5 with TRBJ1-1, with a tentative D call TRBD1 (6 bases). The CDR3 runs to 11 residues. Germline V CDR1 and CDR2: MNHEY, SVGAGI. Between the trimmed V and J ends, which lost 11 bases and 6 bases, there was a span of 13 bases. This CDR3 reads CAYRVVPEAFF. CDR3 coding DNA: TGTGCCTACAGGGTGGTCCCTGAAGCTTTCTTT.

J is TRBJ2-3 and V is TRBV12-5; D gene uncertain. Germline V CDR1 and CDR2: LGHNT, FRNRAP. The V end lost 5 bases, the J end lost 4 bases, and 10 bases lay between the germline ends. The CDR3 is 13 residues long. CDR3 nucleotides: TGTGCTAGTGGTACCCTTGCGGCAGATACGCAGTATTTT. It specifies CASGTLAADTQYF.